This T cell receptor beta chain appears in the sequencing data of a study of radiotherapy plus CTLA-4 blockade in lung cancer. Overall study context: Of all patients, around 20% responded objectively and about 34% showed disease control. Notes on the study in general: Blood TCR clones of tumor origin expanded after radiotherapy plus ipilimumab. Early blood T cell clone dynamics, with interferon-beta, were reported to best predict response.

This clone was seen a handful of times. The antigen is unknown. Treatment of patients with chemo-refractory metastatic non-small-cell lung cancer consisted of focal radiation plus CTLA-4 blockade with ipilimumab. The germline V gene has CDR1 SNHLY and CDR2 FYNNEI. The CDR3 contains 14 residues. Unmatched junction bases numbered 3, after V lost 6 bases and J lost 5 bases. The repertoire was sequenced with immunoSEQ multiplex PCR; TCRdb's copy has only in-frame clones and lacks some. The table shows about 97,000 clones, with under 85% occurring only once. This sequence originates from a human donor with non-small cell lung cancer who had a partial response to radiotherapy plus ipilimumab. Some clones in this sample may be carry-over from other donors' samples. The chain uses TRBV2 and TRBJ1-6; 8 bases map to TRBD1. The material sequenced was peripheral blood, taken from a patient treated with radiotherapy plus ipilimumab. Written as DNA, the CDR3 is TGTGCCAGCAGGACAGGGGACGATAATTCACCCCTCCACTTT. As protein: CASRTGDDNSPLHF. The variable domain in full, completed from reference TRBV2 and TRBJ1-6, reads EPEVTQTPSHQVTQMGQEVILRCVPISNHLYFYWYRQILGQKVEFLVSFYNNEISEKSEIFDDQFSVERPDGSNFTLKIRSTKLEDSAMYFCASRTGDDNSPLHFGNGTRLTVT.